Listed here are 20 T cell receptor beta chains from one sample, sequenced in a study of blood T cells in healthy people across ages. A J-beta primer mix and a sample-barcoded 5' primer were used in a second PCR of roughly 7 to 12 cycles. TCRdb re-called the 5' RACE reads with MiXCR, one entry per CDR3 protein. The table includes 600,000 or so distinct CDR3 sequences, about 21% detected once. What was sequenced was blood. The receptors come from a man in his 70s in good health.

In this sample, this clonotype turned up a few times. This rearrangement joins TRBV27 to TRBJ2-3; D might be TRBD1 or TRBD2, each matching 5 bases. Trimming pared 5 bases from V and 2 bases from J, leaving 14 bases between. Per germline, CDR1 MNHEY and CDR2 SMNVEV (reference sequence). The CDR3 consists of 15 residues. DNA of the CDR3: TGTGCCAGCAGTCGAACTATGGGGGTCACAGATACGCAGTATTTT. Encoded protein: CASSRTMGVTDTQYF.

V gene TRBV12-5 combines with J gene TRBJ2-4, with TRBD1 as a possible D gene (6 bases). Germline V lookup: CDR1 LGHNT, CDR2 FRNRAP. The CDR3 has 13 residues. V was pared by 7 bases and J by 7 bases, with 14 bases between. The CDR3 here is CASVEGDRNIQYF. As DNA, the CDR3 is TGTGCTAGTGTCGAGGGGGATCGGAACATTCAGTACTTC.

This clonotype was picked up a small number of times. This sequence joins TRBV11-2 and TRBJ2-1; 7 bases are shared with TRBD2. Germline CDR1 reads SGHAT; CDR2 reads FQNNGV. The CDR3 is 16 amino acids. V was pared by 3 bases and J by 2 bases, with 7 bases of the junction left unmatched. The CDR3, as DNA: TGTGCCAGCAGCTTTTCGGGCGGGAGTACCTACAATGAGCAGTTCTTC. Encoded protein: CASSFSGGSTYNEQFF.

This clonotype was recorded a few times. J is TRBJ1-4 and V is TRBV6-5; D unresolved. Trimming removed 2 bases from V and 10 bases from J, with 29 bases in between. The CDR3 runs 19 residues. Germline values: CDR1 MNHEY, CDR2 SVGAGI. The CDR3 loop reads CASSYLGKTADTTPRKLFF. The CDR3 DNA sequence: TGTGCCAGCAGTTACCTGGGAAAAACAGCCGACACCACCCCTCGAAAACTGTTTTTT.

This clonotype was counted many times. The J gene is TRBJ2-5, the V gene TRBV29-1, with D perhaps matching TRBD2 (5 bases). The CDR3 is 11 amino acids. CDR1 is SQVTM, CDR2 ANQGSEA, per germline. The ends were cut back, 4 bases at V and 11 bases at J, with 14 bases in the middle. The CDR3 sequence: CSVGTGYEQYF. The CDR3 DNA reads TGCAGCGTTGGGACGGGATATGAGCAGTACTTC.

The genes are TRBV12-3 or TRBV12-4 and TRBJ2-2; TRBD2 agrees at 8 bases. Unmatched junction bases numbered 4, after V lost 4 bases and J lost 0 bases. The CDR3 consists of 16 residues. CDR3 amino acids: CASSSGLASNTGELFF. The CDR3, as DNA: TGTGCCAGCAGTTCCGGACTAGCCTCGAACACCGGGGAGCTGTTTTTT.

This rearrangement joins TRBV12-3 or TRBV12-4 to TRBJ1-3; the D is unclear. This CDR3 has 14 amino acids. Trimming cost V 3 bases and J 1 base, with 7 bases left between them. CDR3 in DNA: TGTGCCAGCAGTTTTAAGGATTCTGGAAACACCATATATTTT. Amino acid sequence: CASSFKDSGNTIYF.

The chain carries TRBV28 and TRBJ2-5; 11 positions agree with TRBD2. CDR1 and CDR2 from the germline V gene are MDHEN and SYDVKM. V gave up 5 bases and J gave up 4 bases; unmatched junction bases: 9. The CDR3 loop spans 16 amino acids. In DNA form, the CDR3 reads TGTGCCAGCAGTAAGGGACTAGCGGAAACGGGAGAGACCCAGTACTTC. Translation: CASSKGLAETGETQYF.

There are many counts of this clonotype. The V and J genes are TRBV7-6 and TRBJ2-5, with 9 nucleotides matching TRBD1. The ends lost 5 bases at V and 3 bases at J; junction bases unmatched: 1. The CDR3 is 13 residues long. Per the germline V gene, CDR1 is SGHVS and CDR2 is FNYEAQ. The CDR3 here is CASSRDREETQYF. In DNA form, the CDR3 reads TGTGCCAGCAGCCGGGACAGGGAAGAGACCCAGTACTTC.

The gene calls are TRBV20-1 and TRBJ1-5; D is possibly TRBD1 (6 bases). The germline V gene has CDR1 DFQATT and CDR2 SNEGSKA (reference sequence). CDR3 length: 14 residues. V lost 6 bases to trimming and J lost 2 bases, with 14 bases between them. The CDR3 coding sequence is TGCAGTGCCCGGACAGATTTGGGCAATCAGCCCCAGCATTTT. Residues: CSARTDLGNQPQHF.

The V and J genes are TRBV20-1 and TRBJ1-2, with D hard to call. Per the germline V gene, CDR1 is DFQATT and CDR2 is SNEGSKA (reference sequence). The CDR3 has 10 amino acids. V lost 6 bases, J lost 7 bases, and 9 bases lay in between. The CDR3 bases are TGCAGTGCAGACGGCCTTGGCTACACCTTC. Its translation: CSADGLGYTF.

This clonotype has at least ten counts. V usage is TRBV4-1 and J usage is TRBJ1-6; the match to TRBD1 covers 7 bases. The CDR3 loop spans 15 amino acids. Germline V gene sequence: CDR1 MGHRA, CDR2 YSYEKL. The V and J ends lost 4 bases and 7 bases, in that order; junction bases with no gene match: 7. DNA for the CDR3: TGCGCCAGCAGCCGCCCTACACAGGGGAATTCACCCCTCCACTTT. Encoded protein: CASSRPTQGNSPLHF.

This clonotype occurred a few times. The chain recombines TRBV7-9 with TRBJ1-2; 9 nucleotides agree with TRBD1. CDR1 SEHNR and CDR2 FQNEAQ come from the germline V gene (reference sequence). The CDR3 totals 16 residues. The V segment lost 5 bases and the J segment 4 bases; nucleotides outside the gene matches: 11. DNA of the CDR3: TGTGCCAGCAGCGGAGAACAGGGGGCCAGGGCCTATGGCTACACCTTC. This translates into CASSGEQGARAYGYTF.

The table lists this clonotype with a few counts. The CDR3 reads CASSSILKLGEKLFF. The CDR3, as DNA: TGTGCCAGCAGCTCTATTTTGAAACTAGGAGAAAAACTGTTTTTT. The chain is built from TRBV7-9 and TRBJ1-4; D ambiguous. The V gene's germline CDR1 is SEHNR and CDR2 FQNEAQ (reference sequence). V was clipped by 4 bases and J by 8 bases, with 17 bases between them. There are 15 residues in the CDR3.

This clonotype showed up just a few times. The chain carries TRBV4-1 and TRBJ1-1; 8 bases are a match to TRBD1. The junction had 16 bases not matched to a gene; V was cut back by 0 bases and J by 4 bases. Germline V gives CDR1 MGHRA, CDR2 YSYEKL. CDR3 size: 19 residues. This chain's CDR3 is CASSQDQPQGAIMSTEAFF. In DNA form, the CDR3 reads TGCGCCAGCAGCCAAGATCAACCCCAGGGGGCGATTATGAGCACTGAAGCTTTCTTT.

Notes on this clonotype: Since a much larger clone is just one base distant, this may be a read error. V is TRBV3-1 and J is TRBJ2-5; no reliable D call. CDR1 and CDR2 (germline): LGHDT, YNNKEL (reference sequence). The CDR3 runs 12 residues. CDR3 bases: TGTGCCGGCAGCCAAGCCCAAGAGACCCAGTACTTC. It specifies CAGSQAQETQYF.

This clonotype was observed a handful of times. The V gene is TRBV4-1, the J gene TRBJ2-5, with 13 bases matching TRBD2. From germline, CDR1 is MGHRA and CDR2 YSYEKL. V shed 3 bases and J 3 bases; nucleotides not matched to a gene: 4. CDR3 size: 16 residues. The chain's CDR3 is CASSHELAGGEETQYF. CDR3 coding DNA: TGCGCCAGCAGCCACGAACTAGCGGGAGGGGAAGAGACCCAGTACTTC.

This clonotype was counted a few times. The chain recombines TRBV7-9 with TRBJ1-3, with 7 bases that match TRBD1. The CDR3 is 17 amino acids. The V and J ends lost 4 bases and 1 base, in that order; junction bases with no gene match: 10. The germline V gene has CDR1 SEHNR and CDR2 FQNEAQ (reference sequence). The CDR3 protein is CASSSDRFLQSGNTIYF. The CDR3 region has the DNA TGTGCCAGCAGCTCGGACAGGTTCCTTCAGTCTGGAAACACCATATATTTT.

This clonotype was recorded a few times. V usage is TRBV27 and J usage is TRBJ1-3, with unresolved D. The CDR3 has 15 amino acids. CDR1 is MNHEY, CDR2 SMNVEV, per germline (reference sequence). V lost 0 bases, J lost 4 bases, and 10 bases lay in between. The CDR3 reads CASSLSAGSGNTIYF. The CDR3 bases are TGTGCCAGCAGTTTATCGGCGGGTTCCGGAAACACCATATATTTT.

The genes are TRBV6-2 or TRBV6-3 and TRBJ1-1; D unresolved. The CDR3 spans 15 residues. V was pared by 9 bases and J by 5 bases, with 22 bases between. The germline gives CDR1 MNHEY, CDR2 SVGEGT. DNA for the CDR3: TGTGCCAGTCTGAACGCCAGGAGCCTTGGGACTGAAGCTTTCTTT. Translating it yields CASLNARSLGTEAFF.